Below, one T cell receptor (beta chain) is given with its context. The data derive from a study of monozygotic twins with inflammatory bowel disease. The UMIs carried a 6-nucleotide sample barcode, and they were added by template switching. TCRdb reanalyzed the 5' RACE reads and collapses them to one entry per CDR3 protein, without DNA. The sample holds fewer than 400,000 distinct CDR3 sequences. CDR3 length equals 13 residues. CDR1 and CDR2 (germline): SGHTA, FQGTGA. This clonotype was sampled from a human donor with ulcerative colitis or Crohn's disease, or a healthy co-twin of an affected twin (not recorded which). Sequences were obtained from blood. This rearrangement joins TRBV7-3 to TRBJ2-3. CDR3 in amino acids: CASSLDLTDTQYF.